This passage covers 32 T cell receptor beta chains from one sample sequenced in a study of identifying expanded T cells in peripheral blood. Clones were sequenced by immunoSEQ multiplex PCR, and TCRdb holds only the in-frame ones, with some missing. This table has 130,000 or so clones, about 80% appearing once. Material: blood. The receptors originated from a person aged 18 to 75 in good health.

V is TRBV5-4 and J is TRBJ2-7; D may be TRBD1 or TRBD2 (5 bases each). V was pared by 1 base and J by 0 bases, with 11 bases between. Looked up from germline, CDR1 is SGHNT and CDR2 is YYREEE (reference sequence). This CDR3 spans 15 amino acids. CDR3 amino acids: CASSLLGDPSYEQYF. The DNA for the CDR3 is TGTGCCAGCAGCTTGTTGGGGGACCCCTCCTACGAGCAGTACTTC.

CDR3 residues: CASTLDSSGANVLTF. Written as DNA, the CDR3 is TGTGCCAGCACCCTGGACAGCTCTGGGGCCAACGTCCTGACTTTC. V is TRBV7-2 and J is TRBJ2-6; D may be TRBD1 (6 bases). The CDR3 has 15 residues. V was pared by 7 bases and J by 0 bases, with 10 bases between. CDR1 is SGHTA, CDR2 FQGNSA, per germline.

The chain carries TRBV30 and TRBJ1-2; D is perhaps TRBD1 (5 bases). CDR3 length equals 11 residues. Trimming shortened V by 1 base and J by 8 bases, and 8 bases separated the two germline ends. Germline V gene data show CDR1 as GTSNPN and CDR2 as SVGIG (reference sequence). This chain's CDR3 is CAWSAGAGYTF. The CDR3 DNA reads as TGTGCCTGGAGTGCTGGGGCGGGCTACACCTTC.

The chain is built from TRBV19 and TRBJ1-1; 7 nucleotides line up with TRBD1. CDR3 size: 14 residues. CDR1 and CDR2 from the germline V gene are LNHDA and SQIVND (reference sequence). Trimming took 5 bases from V and 2 from J; bases not matched to a gene: 5. The CDR3 DNA reads as TGTGCCAGTAGTCCGGGGACAGCTAACACTGAAGCTTTCTTT. Its protein product is CASSPGTANTEAFF.

A few counts support this clone. The rearrangement uses TRBV30 and TRBJ2-2; no firm D call. Per the germline V gene, CDR1 is GTSNPN and CDR2 is SVGIG (reference sequence). V was clipped by 5 bases and J by 1 base, with 11 bases between them. This CDR3 is 14 amino acids long. The CDR3 DNA follows: TGTGCCTGGGCCACGGAGAGGAACACCGGGGAGCTGTTTTTT. Protein product: CAWATERNTGELFF. The whole variable domain, filled in from reference TRBV30 and TRBJ2-2, reads SQTIHQWPATLVQPVGSPLSLECTVEGTSNPNLYWYRQAAGRGLQLLFYSVGIGQISSEVPQNLSASRPQDRQFILSSKKLLLSDSGFYLCAWATERNTGELFFGEGSRLTVL.

The J gene is TRBJ1-2, the V gene TRBV2, with a possible D match to TRBD1 (5 bases). The ends were cut back, 7 bases at V and 7 bases at J, with 10 bases in the middle. CDR3 length: 11 amino acids. Germline values: CDR1 SNHLY, CDR2 FYNNEI. The CDR3 DNA sequence: TGTGCCAGCAAAGGGGATGGTGGCTACACCTTC. Protein product: CASKGDGGYTF.

Turning to this clone: Other nucleotide sequences from this sample produce the same CDR3. The V gene is TRBV6-5, the J gene TRBJ1-3, with a weak D call TRBD1 (5 bases). Trimming left V 2 bases short and J 0 bases short, with 5 bases between. There are 14 residues in the CDR3. The germline V gene has CDR1 MNHEY and CDR2 SVGAGI. The CDR3 here is CASSYGGSGNTIYF. Here the CDR3 DNA reads TGTGCCAGCAGTTACGGGGGCTCTGGAAACACCATATATTTT.

CDR3 residues: CASSDRGVGYGYTF. Written as DNA, the CDR3 is TGTGCCAGCAGTGATCGGGGCGTCGGCTATGGCTACACCTTC. This chain uses TRBV25-1 with TRBJ1-2; a possible D gene is TRBD1 (5 bases). The CDR3 is made up of 14 amino acids. V lost 3 bases, J lost 4 bases, and 12 bases lay in between. Germline CDR1 is MGHDK and CDR2 is SYGVNS.

This clone was counted between two and nine times. The chain has TRBV5-4 and TRBJ2-7; 11 positions agree with TRBD1. The V gene's germline CDR1 is SGHNT and CDR2 YYREEE (reference sequence). V gave up 5 bases and J gave up 6 bases; unmatched junction bases: 10. The CDR3 length is 15 residues. The CDR3 bases are TGTGCCAGCAGTCCTGGCGGGGACAGGGGGACCGAGCAGTACTTC. It specifies CASSPGGDRGTEQYF.

This rearrangement joins TRBV7-8 to TRBJ2-1, with 7 bases fitting TRBD1. With V trimmed by 5 bases and J by 5 bases, 12 bases remained unmatched. Germline CDR1 SGHVS, CDR2 FQNEAQ. This CDR3 comprises 16 residues. In DNA form, the CDR3 reads TGTGCCAGCAGCACCCGACAGGGAACCACAAACAATGAGCAGTTCTTC. The encoded protein is CASSTRQGTTNNEQFF.

The V and J genes are TRBV7-8 and TRBJ2-4; tentatively, D is TRBD2 (5 bases). The V and J ends lost 5 bases and 1 base respectively, with 15 bases between them. The CDR3 contains 16 residues. Germline CDR1 SGHVS, CDR2 FQNEAQ. The DNA of the CDR3 is TGTGCCAGCAGCCCCACGAGGGTGTGGGCCAAAAACATTCAGTACTTC. This gives the protein CASSPTRVWAKNIQYF.

V usage is TRBV5-1 and J usage is TRBJ1-2; 9 bases map to TRBD1. Germline-derived CDR1 and CDR2 are SGHRS and YFSETQ. V was clipped by 4 bases and J by 5 bases; unmatched bases: 12. CDR3 length: 16 residues. The CDR3 DNA sequence: TGCGCCAGCAGCATCGCTCCGGGACAGGGCTCGTATGGCTACACCTTC. Residues: CASSIAPGQGSYGYTF. Together with reference TRBV5-1 and TRBJ1-2, the CDR3 gives the full variable domain: KAGVTQTPRYLIKTRGQQVTLSCSPISGHRSVSWYQQTPGQGLQFLFEYFSETQRNKGNFPGRFSGRQFSNSRSEMNVSTLELGDSALYLCASSIAPGQGSYGYTFGSGTRLTVV.

The chain uses TRBV5-4 and TRBJ1-2, with D uncertain. CDR3 size: 15 residues. The V end lost 1 base, the J end lost 2 bases, and 12 bases lay between the germline ends. CDR1 is SGHNT, CDR2 YYREEE, per germline (reference sequence). The CDR3 DNA sequence: TGTGCCAGCAGCTTGTTCGGCAGGAGGAACTATGGCTACACCTTC. Its translation is CASSLFGRRNYGYTF.

CDR3 amino acids: CASGFGQPYQPQHF. The CDR3, as DNA: TGTGCTAGTGGTTTTGGTCAGCCTTATCAGCCCCAGCATTTT. The chain uses TRBV12-5 and TRBJ1-5; no clear D. V was cut by 3 bases and J by 5 bases, with 11 bases left in between. Germline CDR1 is LGHNT and CDR2 is FRNRAP. This CDR3 spans 14 amino acids.

The chain carries TRBV15 and TRBJ1-5; D call uncertain. The V end was cut by 0 bases, the J end by 2 bases, with 5 bases between. Germline V CDR1 and CDR2: LNHNV, YYDKDF (reference sequence). The CDR3 runs 14 residues. The CDR3 nucleotides are TGTGCCACCAGCAGAGATTTCGGCAATCAGCCCCAGCATTTT. Amino acid sequence: CATSRDFGNQPQHF. The entire variable domain, with the rest obtained from reference TRBV15 and TRBJ1-5, is as follows: DAMVIQNPRYQVTQFGKPVTLSCSQTLNHNVMYWYQQKSSQAPKLLFHYYDKDFNNEADTPDNFQSRRPNTSFCFLDIRSPGLGDTAMYLCATSRDFGNQPQHFGDGTRLSIL.

This sequence joins TRBV7-6 and TRBJ2-3; D may correspond to TRBD1 or TRBD2 (5 bases each). Germline V gene sequence: CDR1 SGHVS, CDR2 FNYEAQ. Trimming left V 1 base short and J 6 bases short, with 11 bases between. The CDR3 runs 14 residues. This CDR3 is CASSLGQSGDTQYF. The CDR3 DNA follows: TGTGCCAGCAGCTTAGGACAGTCGGGGGATACGCAGTATTTT.

V and J are TRBV4-3 and TRBJ1-1; the D is unclear. Trimming took off 0 bases at V and 3 bases at J, with 8 bases between the two ends. This CDR3 spans 14 amino acids. CDR1 is LGHNA, CDR2 YSLEER, per germline. In DNA, the CDR3 is TGCGCCAGCAGCCAAGATACAGCGGACACTGAAGCTTTCTTT. Protein: CASSQDTADTEAFF.

Here the CDR3 reads CATSRANLGPDTQYF. The CDR3 DNA reads as TGTGCCACCAGCAGAGCTAACTTAGGGCCAGATACGCAGTATTTT. V gene TRBV15 combines with J gene TRBJ2-3; no definite D call. CDR3 length equals 15 residues. Germline lookup yields CDR1 LNHNV and CDR2 YYDKDF (reference sequence). Trimming left V 1 base short and J 4 bases short, with 12 bases between. Supplemented by reference TRBV15 and TRBJ2-3, the full variable domain reads DAMVIQNPRYQVTQFGKPVTLSCSQTLNHNVMYWYQQKSSQAPKLLFHYYDKDFNNEADTPDNFQSRRPNTSFCFLDIRSPGLGDTAMYLCATSRANLGPDTQYFGPGTRLTVL.

The chain recombines TRBV15 with TRBJ1-2, with D perhaps matching TRBD1 (5 bases). CDR3 size: 13 residues. CDR1 and CDR2 (germline): LNHNV, YYDKDF (reference sequence). V dropped 1 base and J dropped 3 bases, with 6 bases sitting between them. CDR3 nucleotides: TGTGCCACCAGCAGAGCCAGGGACTATGGCTACACCTTC. This translates into CATSRARDYGYTF.

This clone appeared once. The chain links TRBV4-3 to TRBJ2-5; 8 bases fit TRBD2. TRBJ2-7 explains the end of the DNA better; the J call may be wrong. Germline CDR1 and CDR2: LGHNA and YSLEER. This CDR3 is built from 17 residues. The CDR3 loop is CASSYDLGGGPGYEQYF. The CDR3 DNA follows: TGCGCCAGCAGCTACGACCTCGGCGGGGGGCCGGGCTACGAGCAGTACTTC.

The DNA for the CDR3 is TGCGCCAGCAGTGAGGGTCAGTCCCCGACGAATGGCTACACCTTC. This translates into CASSEGQSPTNGYTF. The chain recombines TRBV10-2 with TRBJ1-2; D call uncertain. Looked up from germline, CDR1 is WSHSY and CDR2 is SAAADI. The length of the CDR3 is 15 residues. The V end lost 2 bases, the J end lost 6 bases, and 16 bases lay between the germline ends.

This chain joins TRBV2 and TRBJ2-1; 13 nucleotides match TRBD2. The V gene's germline CDR1 is SNHLY and CDR2 FYNNEI. V shed 6 bases and J 6 bases; nucleotides not matched to a gene: 2. The CDR3 spans 14 residues. CDR3: CASRWTSGGNEQFF. CDR3 coding DNA: TGTGCCAGCAGATGGACTAGCGGGGGCAATGAGCAGTTCTTC.

V usage is TRBV7-9 and J usage is TRBJ1-1; unclear D gene. Trimming left V 5 bases short and J 4 bases short, with 11 bases between. This CDR3 has 13 amino acids. Per germline, CDR1 SEHNR and CDR2 FQNEAQ (reference sequence). The DNA for the CDR3 is TGTGCCAGCAGCCTCGATTCAGGCACTGAAGCTTTCTTT. As protein: CASSLDSGTEAFF.

The chain is built from TRBV30 and TRBJ2-5; D gene ambiguous. This CDR3 comprises 11 residues. Trimming cost V 0 bases and J 4 bases, with 3 bases left between them. The germline V gene encodes CDR1 GTSNPN and CDR2 SVGIG (reference sequence). The CDR3 DNA reads as TGTGCCTGGAGTGTCGGAGAGACCCAGTACTTC. It codes for CAWSVGETQYF.

This clone was detected only a few times. The chain joins TRBV6-1 to TRBJ2-7; D tentatively fits TRBD1 or TRBD2 (5 bases each). V lost 7 bases and J 2 bases, leaving 15 bases between the germline ends. The germline CDR1 and CDR2 sequences are MNHNS and SASEGT. The CDR3 has 14 amino acids. CDR3 nucleotides: TGTGCCAGCAATACCGGGACCGCGACCTACGAGCAGTACTTC. Translating gives CASNTGTATYEQYF.

This chain connects TRBV5-1 to TRBJ2-7; 7 bases line up with TRBD2. The CDR3 is made up of 14 amino acids. V lost 4 bases to trimming and J lost 3 bases; unmatched junction nucleotides: 7. Germline lookup yields CDR1 SGHRS and CDR2 YFSETQ. CDR3 nucleotides: TGCGCCAGCAGCGATCAGGGAGGGAACTACGAGCAGTACTTC. It encodes CASSDQGGNYEQYF. The full variable domain, with the rest looked up from reference TRBV5-1 and TRBJ2-7, is KAGVTQTPRYLIKTRGQQVTLSCSPISGHRSVSWYQQTPGQGLQFLFEYFSETQRNKGNFPGRFSGRQFSNSRSEMNVSTLELGDSALYLCASSDQGGNYEQYFGPGTRLTVT.

The chain links TRBV7-2 to TRBJ1-1; D is undetermined. Germline loops: CDR1 SGHTA, CDR2 FQGNSA. The CDR3 extends over 15 amino acids. Deletions cut 5 bases from V and 5 bases from J, with 18 bases between. CDR3 nucleotide sequence: TGTGCCAGCAGCCCGACGACACAGACGCGGACTGAAGCTTTCTTT. Translated: CASSPTTQTRTEAFF.

The genes are TRBV9 and TRBJ2-7, with TRBD2 identical over 7 bases. The V gene end was trimmed by 0 bases and the J gene end by 4 bases; junction bases not matched to a gene: 7. In germline, CDR1 is SGDLS, CDR2 YYNGEE. The CDR3 has 15 residues. The CDR3 DNA is TGTGCCAGCAGCGTAGAGGGCGGGGGAGTATACGAGCAGTACTTC. It translates to CASSVEGGGVYEQYF.

The CDR3 DNA follows: TGCGCCAGCAGTGATCCGCATCCCACTGAAGCTTTCTTT. Translating gives CASSDPHPTEAFF. The rearrangement joins TRBV10-2 to TRBJ1-1, with no clear D. CDR1 and CDR2 from the germline V gene are WSHSY and SAAADI. The CDR3 consists of 13 residues. Trimming left V 3 bases short and J 4 bases short, with 9 bases between.

The V gene is TRBV6-5, the J gene TRBJ2-1; 8 bases align to TRBD2. The junction had 8 bases not matched to a gene; V was cut back by 8 bases and J by 8 bases. Germline V CDR1 and CDR2: MNHEY, SVGAGI. The CDR3 spans 13 residues. The CDR3 bases are TGTGCCAGCGGCGGGGGGCGCGGAGATGAGCAGTTCTTC. Amino acids: CASGGGRGDEQFF.

This clone was recorded a few times. The rearrangement links TRBV2 to TRBJ1-6; 7 nucleotides match TRBD1. The CDR3 consists of 15 residues. J gave up 6 bases and V 4 bases, and 6 bases lay outside the gene matches. CDR1 is SNHLY and CDR2 is FYNNEI in the germline V gene. The CDR3 DNA sequence: TGTGCCAGCAGTGCCGAGACAGGGATTAATTCACCCCTCCACTTT. Protein sequence: CASSAETGINSPLHF.

The V and J genes are TRBV7-2 and TRBJ2-3; 8 bases are a match to TRBD2. Trimming at V came to 6 bases and at J to 1 base, leaving 6 bases not matched to a gene. The CDR3 is 15 amino acids. Germline CDR1 is SGHTA and CDR2 is FQGNSA. CDR3 in DNA: TGTGCCAGCAGACAAAGCGGGGGCGGCACAGATACGCAGTATTTT. This codes for CASRQSGGGTDTQYF.